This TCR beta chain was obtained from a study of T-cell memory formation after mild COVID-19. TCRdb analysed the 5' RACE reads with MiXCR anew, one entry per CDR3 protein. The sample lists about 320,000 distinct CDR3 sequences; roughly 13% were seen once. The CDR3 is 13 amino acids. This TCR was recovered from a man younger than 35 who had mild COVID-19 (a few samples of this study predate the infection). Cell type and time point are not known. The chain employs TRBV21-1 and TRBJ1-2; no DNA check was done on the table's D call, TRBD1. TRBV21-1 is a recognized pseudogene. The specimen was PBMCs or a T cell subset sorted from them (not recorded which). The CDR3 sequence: CASSTKDRNGYTF. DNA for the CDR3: TGTGCCAGCAGCACAAAGGACAGGAATGGCTACACCTTC.